This entry is about one TCR beta chain. The CDR3 length is 14 residues. The ends lost 5 bases at V and 11 bases at J; junction bases unmatched: 12. Per the germline V gene, CDR1 is SGHTA and CDR2 is FQGNSA. Produced via immunoSEQ multiplex PCR; TCRdb's table is partial and in-frame only. In the table there are approximately 130,000 clones, approximately 81% of which are singletons. The entry originates in a study of blood T cell repertoires in COVID-19. This sequence joins TRBV7-2 and TRBJ1-1, with TRBD1 matching 9 bases. Material: peripheral blood. The receptor was derived from a man aged 60 to 69 with acute or convalescent COVID-19. CDR3 DNA sequence: TGTGCCAGCAGCCCAGGACAGGGGCGAGTTGAGGCTTTCTTT. Translated: CASSPGQGRVEAFF.